The rows below give T cell receptor beta chains drawn from one sample of a study of shared clonotypes between healthy human individuals. The table came from immunoSEQ multiplex PCR; TCRdb's copy has only in-frame clones and leaves some out. The sample yields around 2.5 million clones, 80% to 95% seen once. Source material: naive CD4+ T cells from PBMCs. The receptors derive from a man between 18 and 29 years old in good health. Some clones in this sample may be carry-over from other donors' samples. Each CDR3 is given with its conserved first and last residue. A D gene is named only where the DNA matches it firmly. Size tells how often a clone was seen (once, few, many) or the class of an expanded clone, and some rows leave it out.

cdr3_aa	cdr3_nt	clone_size	v_call	j_call	d_call
CASFGPDPGGYSPLHF	TGTGCCAGCTTTGGCCCCGACCCTGGGGGCTATTCACCCCTCCACTTT	.	TRBV28	TRBJ1-6	.
CASSFFFLGTEAFF	TGTGCCAGCAGCTTTTTTTTCTTGGGCACTGAAGCTTTCTTT	.	TRBV5-6	TRBJ1-1	.
CASSWGPSYEQYF	TGTGCCAGCAGCTGGGGCCCATCCTACGAGCAGTACTTC	.	TRBV13	TRBJ2-7	.
CASSRSWAGEIYEQYF	TGCGCCAGCAGCCGAAGCTGGGCGGGAGAGATCTACGAGCAGTACTTC	.	TRBV4-1	TRBJ2-7	TRBD2
CASSTGGTGRGREQYF	TGTGCCAGCAGTACAGGTGGGACAGGTCGAGGGAGGGAGCAGTACTTC	.	TRBV28	TRBJ2-7	TRBD1
CASRIDRGLGEQYF	TGTGCCAGCAGGATTGACAGGGGGCTAGGTGAGCAGTACTTC	.	TRBV2	TRBJ2-7	TRBD1
CASSLWAPSKDTQYF	TGTGCCAGCAGCTTATGGGCCCCTAGCAAAGATACGCAGTATTTT	.	TRBV7-9	TRBJ2-3	.
CASSWGSYEQYF	TGTGCCAGCAGCTGGGGTTCCTACGAGCAGTACTTC	.	TRBV5-6	TRBJ2-7	.
CASSDAFYEQYF	TGTGCCAGCAGTGATGCCTTCTACGAGCAGTACTTC	.	TRBV2	TRBJ2-7	.
CASSYTLGGISSYNEQFF	TGTGCCAGCAGCTACACCTTAGGGGGGATAAGCTCCTACAATGAGCAGTTCTTC	once	TRBV7-9	TRBJ2-1	.
CASSLPIGRDETQYF	TGTGCCAGCAGTCTCCCCATTGGGAGGGACGAGACCCAGTACTTC	.	TRBV28	TRBJ2-5	TRBD2
CASSYTSGRYEQYF	TGTGCCAGCAGTTACACTAGCGGGAGGTACGAGCAGTACTTC	.	TRBV6-5	TRBJ2-7	TRBD2
CAWSNRGSYGYTF	TGTGCCTGGAGTAACCGGGGTTCCTATGGCTACACCTTC	.	TRBV30	TRBJ1-2	.
CASSLFSPPRGYEQYF	TGTGCCAGCAGTTTATTTTCCCCCCCTCGTGGGTACGAGCAGTACTTC	.	TRBV28	TRBJ2-7	.
CSVATGLAVYNEQFF	TGCAGCGTTGCCACGGGACTAGCGGTTTACAATGAGCAGTTCTTC	.	TRBV29-1	TRBJ2-1	TRBD2
CASSPAPGTSKETQYF	TGTGCCAGCAGCCCCGCCCCCGGGACTAGCAAAGAGACCCAGTACTTC	.	TRBV11-1	TRBJ2-5	TRBD2
CATSKGDFTGELFF	TGTGCCACCAGCAAGGGGGACTTTACCGGGGAGCTGTTTTTT	.	TRBV15	TRBJ2-2	.
CSVVPSAIQETQYF	TGCAGCGTTGTACCTAGCGCTATTCAAGAGACCCAGTACTTC	.	TRBV29-1	TRBJ2-5	.
CSARGDTIYF	TGCAGTGCTAGGGGGGACACCATATATTTT	.	TRBV20-1	TRBJ1-3	.
CASSSGLASGELFF	TGTGCCAGCAGCTCGGGACTAGCGTCCGGGGAGCTGTTTTTT	.	TRBV7-3	TRBJ2-2	TRBD2
CASVRDRNTGELFF	TGTGCCAGCGTCAGGGACAGGAACACCGGGGAGCTGTTTTTT	.	TRBV2	TRBJ2-2	TRBD1
CASKRGVNTDTQYF	TGTGCCAGCAAGCGAGGGGTTAACACAGATACGCAGTATTTT	few	TRBV6-5	TRBJ2-3	.